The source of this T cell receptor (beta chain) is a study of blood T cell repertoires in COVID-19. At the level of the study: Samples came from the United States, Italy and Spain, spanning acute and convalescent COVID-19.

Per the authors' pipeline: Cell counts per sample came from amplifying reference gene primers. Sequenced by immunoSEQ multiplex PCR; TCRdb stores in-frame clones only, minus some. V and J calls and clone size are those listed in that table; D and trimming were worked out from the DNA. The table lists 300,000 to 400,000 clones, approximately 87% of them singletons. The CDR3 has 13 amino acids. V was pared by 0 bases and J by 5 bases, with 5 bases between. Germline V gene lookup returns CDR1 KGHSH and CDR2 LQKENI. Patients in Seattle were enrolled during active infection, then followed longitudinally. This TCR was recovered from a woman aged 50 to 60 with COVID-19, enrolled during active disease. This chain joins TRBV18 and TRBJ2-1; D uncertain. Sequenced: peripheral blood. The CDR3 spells CASSPPQNNEQFF. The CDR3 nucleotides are TGTGCCAGCTCACCACCACAGAACAATGAGCAGTTCTTC. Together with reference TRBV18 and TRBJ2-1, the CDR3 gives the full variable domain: NAGVMQNPRHLVRRRGQEARLRCSPMKGHSHVYWYRQLPEEGLKFMVYLQKENIIDESGMPKERFSAEFPKEGPSILRIQQVVRGDSAAYFCASSPPQNNEQFFGPGTRLTVL.